This T cell receptor beta chain is from a study of blood T cells in healthy people across ages. Ranging in age from about 6 to 100, the donors were healthy Caucasian individuals from Russia. No fewer than 5.5 micrograms of total RNA were isolated from every sample. Deletions cut 3 bases from V and 0 bases from J, with 32 bases between. CDR3 size: 22 residues. The germline V gene encodes CDR1 LGHNA and CDR2 YSLEER. About this clonotype itself: Its specificity is unknown.

Then a second PCR, running roughly 7 to 11 cycles, was carried out with a sample-barcoded 5' primer and a J-beta primer mix. Each CDR3 protein is one row after TCRdb ran MiXCR on the 5' RACE reads. The sample lists around 1,800,000 distinct CDR3 sequences; 35% to 50% were seen once. Whole-study findings and limits: Possibly confounding the expanded clonotype changes was the fact that donor CMV status was unknown.

Material: blood. The chain carries TRBV4-3 and TRBJ1-1; a weak D match, TRBD1 (6 bases). The sequence was collected from a human donor in good health. CDR3 bases: TGCGCCAGCAGCCAGGCACATCAAGCGGGGGACATTATGGCACCGATGAACACTGAAGCTTTCTTT. Its translation is CASSQAHQAGDIMAPMNTEAFF.